Listed here is a single T cell receptor (beta chain). The antigen is not known. This entry is derived from a study of T cell responses to AZD1222 COVID-19 vaccine. The length of the CDR3 is 16 residues. Germline V gene sequence: CDR1 SGHAT, CDR2 FQNNGV. V gave up 3 bases and J gave up 5 bases; unmatched junction bases: 9. Sequencing used immunoSEQ multiplex PCR; TCRdb keeps in-frame clones, though not all of them. The table shows 120,000 or so clones, with approximately 90% occurring only once. General study findings and limits: White British people made up most donors, females outnumbered males, and clonal diversity was possibly underestimated. Targets within unmutated variant regions were reportedly found for nearly half of spike-specific TCRs. Among those given AZD1222, only six were seropositive at baseline. CD4 TCRs covered the whole spike, strongest at regions 160-218 and 743-854.

The clonotype originates from an adult who received the AZD1222 COVID-19 vaccine. The sequenced sample was peripheral blood, obtained 28 days after the second AZD1222 dose. The chain joins TRBV11-2 to TRBJ2-5; 10 bases map to TRBD2. As DNA, the CDR3 is TGTGCCAGCAGCTTTGTCAAAAGCGGGGGGGCGGAGACCCAGTACTTC. Translation gives CASSFVKSGGAETQYF. Using reference TRBV11-2 and TRBJ2-5 for the parts outside the CDR3, the full variable domain is EAGVAQSPRYKIIEKRQSVAFWCNPISGHATLYWYQQILGQGPKLLIQFQNNGVVDDSQLPKDRFSAERLKGVDSTLKIQPAKLEDSAVYLCASSFVKSGGAETQYFGPGTRLLVL.